This TCR beta chain was sequenced in a study of blood T cells in healthy people across ages. The germline V gene has CDR1 SNHLY and CDR2 FYNNEI. CDR3 size: 14 residues. V lost 2 bases and J lost 3, with 11 bases in between. Each donor had approximately 10 milliliters of peripheral blood drawn. For the second PCR, which ran for about 7 to 11 cycles, a sample-barcoded 5' primer and a J-beta primer mix were used. Tags on each cDNA molecule came from a template-switch adaptor with 12 random nucleotides. TCRdb ran MiXCR on the 5' RACE reads and lists one entry per CDR3 protein. The data show about 1.5 million distinct CDR3 sequences, with less than 45% seen just once and approximately 4.1% held by the top ten.

The gene calls are TRBV2 and TRBJ2-7; the D gene is possibly TRBD2 (6 bases). This TCR derives from a woman aged 18-30 years in good health. The sample comprised blood. Here the CDR3 reads CASSETSLIYEQYF. The CDR3 DNA follows: TGTGCCAGCAGTGAAACTAGCCTAATCTACGAGCAGTACTTC. Combining the CDR3 with reference TRBV2 and TRBJ2-7 gives the whole variable domain EPEVTQTPSHQVTQMGQEVILRCVPISNHLYFYWYRQILGQKVEFLVSFYNNEISEKSEIFDDQFSVERPDGSNFTLKIRSTKLEDSAMYFCASSETSLIYEQYFGPGTRLTVT.